Listed below are T cell receptor beta chains from one sample, sequenced in a study of T cells expressing NK-cell markers. TCRdb reworked the 5' RACE reads into one entry per CDR3 protein, no DNA. This sample contains about 460,000 distinct CDR3 sequences. Sequencing was done on a sample of blood T cells: a sorted CD56 or NKG2C T cell subset, CD4+ or CD8+ T cells, or bulk PBMC T cells (not recorded which). These receptor sequences come from a woman between 45 and 65 years old in good health. CDR3s include the opening cysteine and the closing phenylalanine or tryptophan. Fields, in order: V gene, J gene, CDR3 protein.

TRBV11-3	TRBJ1-2	CASSLEGRGGDYGYTF
TRBV12-3/TRBV12-4	TRBJ2-3	CASSYGTSGRTDTQYF
TRBV20-1	TRBJ2-3	CSARGGLAGPSTDTQYF
TRBV20-1	TRBJ2-7	CSAKLAQYEQYF
TRBV12-3/TRBV12-4	TRBJ1-1	CASSLAGLGTDAFF
TRBV5-6	TRBJ2-2	CASSPLAGGGTGELFF
TRBV12-3/TRBV12-4	TRBJ1-2	CASSLRQKFYGYTF
TRBV6-1	TRBJ2-7	CASRADTSGYEQYF
TRBV5-1	TRBJ2-3	CASRRSGSEADTQYF
TRBV18	TRBJ2-3	CASGVAASTDTQYF
TRBV7-6	TRBJ2-1	CASSSFFGSGAAYNEQFF
TRBV5-1	TRBJ1-2	CASSLGRGAGDGYTF
TRBV12-3/TRBV12-4	TRBJ1-2	CASTLEGAPNYGYTF
TRBV3-1	TRBJ2-1	CASSPFGATYNEQFF
TRBV6-1	TRBJ1-1	CAIGGPGTMKKTEAFF
TRBV5-1	TRBJ1-1	CASSLAGNRPAFF
TRBV29-1	TRBJ2-2	CSVLQGGELFF
TRBV5-5	TRBJ2-2	CASSLKGDHLNTGELFF
TRBV3-1	TRBJ1-2	CASSQEPRLRSSYGYTF
TRBV11-2	TRBJ2-3	CASSQGGRLSTDTQYF
TRBV11-2	TRBJ2-1	CASSLARLAGYQFF
TRBV30	TRBJ1-2	CAWSKDRGLGGYTF
TRBV5-1	TRBJ1-1	CASSFMGTGDTEAFF
TRBV5-1	TRBJ2-2	CASSLARTSGVGPGELFF
TRBV20-1	TRBJ2-6	CSARDPQTANVLTF
TRBV27	TRBJ2-2	CASSFWAGGAGELFF
TRBV20-1	TRBJ2-4	CSATASGQNIQYF
TRBV27	TRBJ2-3	CASTLPWAGEWDTQYF
TRBV12-3/TRBV12-4	TRBJ2-2	CASSLAPHGELFF
TRBV10-1	TRBJ2-3	CASSGPAGQGATTDTQYF
TRBV7-9	TRBJ2-2	CASVGLTTHTGELFF
TRBV4-1	TRBJ2-7	CASSTVGQGDNYEQYF
TRBV5-6	TRBJ1-2	CASSPGQGNDGYTF
TRBV24-1	TRBJ2-1	CATSDLRQGAREQFF
TRBV20-1	TRBJ2-2	CSAERPGYTGELFF
TRBV7-3	TRBJ2-1	CASSPQRAPYNEQFF
TRBV3-1	TRBJ2-1	CASSPRTGGAEQFF
TRBV4-2	TRBJ2-7	CASSPGLAASYEQYF
TRBV19	TRBJ1-1	CASMGDSTIAFF
TRBV5-1	TRBJ2-2	CASSLGLGLNTGELFF
TRBV7-9	TRBJ2-7	CASSSGTGSSHEQYF
TRBV10-3	TRBJ2-2	CAISAREGAGELFF
TRBV20-1	TRBJ1-6	CSARDPQEGLGSPLHF
TRBV11-3	TRBJ2-5	CASSLGSERRETQYF
TRBV20-1	TRBJ2-1	CSARGLGTSGLSSYNEQFF
TRBV6-6	TRBJ2-3	CASSSLAGGPSTDTQYF
TRBV20-1	TRBJ2-1	CSASGLAGQPFNEQFF
TRBV4-2	TRBJ2-2	CASSLRAGGNTGELFF
TRBV12-3/TRBV12-4	TRBJ2-1	CASRSGTGGYGEQFF
TRBV7-3	TRBJ2-3	CASSLKAYGQGVTDTQYF
TRBV12-5	TRBJ2-1	CASGLTRGALNEQFF